Below, one TCR beta chain is given with its context. Its antigen is not known. The CDR3 has 16 residues. After removal of 0 bases from V and 2 bases from J, the junction contained 6 bases not matched to a gene. The germline CDR1 and CDR2 sequences are LNHDA and SQIVND (reference sequence). Using immunoSEQ multiplex PCR, the repertoire was profiled, and TCRdb retains in-frame clones only, with some absent. Among tens of thousands of clones listed, roughly 94% were seen once. The data derive from a study of circulating and synovial CD4+ cells in juvenile arthritis. Findings and limits, study-wide: CPL and bulk CD4 samples differed at least tenfold in T cell genomes.

Sequenced: CD4+ T cells from blood. This receptor was identified in a human donor with juvenile idiopathic arthritis. V and J are TRBV19 and TRBJ1-2; 7 bases agree with TRBD1. The chain's CDR3 is CASSIDHETGNYGYTF. The CDR3 DNA follows: TGTGCCAGTAGTATAGATCATGAGACAGGGAACTATGGCTACACCTTC.